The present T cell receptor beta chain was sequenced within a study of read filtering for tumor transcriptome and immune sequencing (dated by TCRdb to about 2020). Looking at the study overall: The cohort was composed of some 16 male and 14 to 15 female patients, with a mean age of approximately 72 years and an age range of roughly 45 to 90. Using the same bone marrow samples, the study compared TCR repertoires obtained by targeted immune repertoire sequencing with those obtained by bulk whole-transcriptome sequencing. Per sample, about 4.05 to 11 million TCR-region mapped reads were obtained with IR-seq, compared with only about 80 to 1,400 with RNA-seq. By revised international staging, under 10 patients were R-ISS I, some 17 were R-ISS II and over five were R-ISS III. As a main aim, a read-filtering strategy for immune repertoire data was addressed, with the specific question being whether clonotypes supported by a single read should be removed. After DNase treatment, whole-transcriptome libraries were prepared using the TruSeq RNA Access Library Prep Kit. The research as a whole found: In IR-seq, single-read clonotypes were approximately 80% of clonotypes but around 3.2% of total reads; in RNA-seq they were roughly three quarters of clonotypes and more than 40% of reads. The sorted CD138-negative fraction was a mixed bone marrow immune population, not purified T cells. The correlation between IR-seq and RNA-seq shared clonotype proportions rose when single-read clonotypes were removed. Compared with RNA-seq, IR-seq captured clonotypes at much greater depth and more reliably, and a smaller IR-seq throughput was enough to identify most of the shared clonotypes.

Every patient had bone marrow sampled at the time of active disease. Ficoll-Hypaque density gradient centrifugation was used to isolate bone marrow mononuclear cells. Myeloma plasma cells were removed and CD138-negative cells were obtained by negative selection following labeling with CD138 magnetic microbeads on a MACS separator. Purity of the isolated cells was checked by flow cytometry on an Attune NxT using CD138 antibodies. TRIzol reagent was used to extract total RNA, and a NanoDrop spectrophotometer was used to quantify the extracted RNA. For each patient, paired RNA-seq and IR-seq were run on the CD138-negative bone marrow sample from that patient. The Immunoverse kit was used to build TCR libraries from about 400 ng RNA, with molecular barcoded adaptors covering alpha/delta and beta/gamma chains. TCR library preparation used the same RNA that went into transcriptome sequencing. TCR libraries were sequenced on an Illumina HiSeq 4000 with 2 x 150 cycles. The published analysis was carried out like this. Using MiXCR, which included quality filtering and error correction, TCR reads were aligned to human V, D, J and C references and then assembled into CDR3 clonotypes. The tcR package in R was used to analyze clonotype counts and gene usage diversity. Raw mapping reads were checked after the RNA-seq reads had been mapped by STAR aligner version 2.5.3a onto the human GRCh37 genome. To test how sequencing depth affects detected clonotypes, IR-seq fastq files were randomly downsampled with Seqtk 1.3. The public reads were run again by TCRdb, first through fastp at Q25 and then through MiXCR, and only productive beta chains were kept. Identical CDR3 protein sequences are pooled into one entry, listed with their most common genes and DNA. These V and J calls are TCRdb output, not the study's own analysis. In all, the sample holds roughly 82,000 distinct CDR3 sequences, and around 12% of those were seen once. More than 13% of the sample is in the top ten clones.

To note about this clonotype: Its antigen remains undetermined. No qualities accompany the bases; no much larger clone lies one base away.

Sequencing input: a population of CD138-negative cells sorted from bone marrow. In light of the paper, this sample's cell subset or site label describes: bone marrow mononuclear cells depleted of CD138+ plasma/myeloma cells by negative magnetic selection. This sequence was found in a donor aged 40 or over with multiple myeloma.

The nucleotides read TGTGCCAGCAGCTATTCGGGGGGGAACTCCTACGAGCAGTACTTC. Translated, this gives CASSYSGGNSYEQYF. The V and J genes are TRBV9 and TRBJ2-7, with TRBD2 matching 8 junction bases. V is pruned by 4 bases and J by 0 bases, leaving 6 bases of the junction without a gene match. The germline V gene gives CDR1 as SGDLS and CDR2 as YYNGEE. The CDR3 starts with the cysteine, ends with the phenylalanine, and has 15 residues. CDR3 DNA is the only sequence kept; it has 45 bases, read in frame from the first base. The variable domain in full, with residues beyond the CDR3 obtained from the reference TRBV9 and TRBJ2-7 genes, is DSGVTQTPKHLITATGQRVTLRCSPRSGDLSVYWYQQSLDQGLQFLIQYYNGEERAKGNILERFSAQQFPDLHSELNLSSLELGDSALYFCASSYSGGNSYEQYFGPGTRLTVT.